The source of this T cell receptor beta chain is a study of blood T cell repertoires in COVID-19. Participant-given clinical history determined each cohort assignment. Some clones are missing from TCRdb's copy, which holds only in-frame ones; the method was immunoSEQ multiplex PCR. This table holds about 220,000 clones, 70% to 85% found once. Germline loops: CDR1 PRHDT, CDR2 FYEKMQ (reference sequence). This CDR3 comprises 14 residues. V was cut by 2 bases and J by 1 base, with 7 bases left in between. The sample comprised PBMCs or T cells enriched from blood (not recorded which). This chain uses TRBV13 with TRBJ2-3; D is possibly TRBD1 (5 bases). The TCR originated in a woman aged 55 to 70 who had recovered from COVID-19. As DNA, the CDR3 is TGTGCCAGCAGCTTAAGGGGCGGCACAGATACGCAGTATTTT. This codes for CASSLRGGTDTQYF. The entire variable domain, with the rest obtained from reference TRBV13 and TRBJ2-3, is as follows: AAGVIQSPRHLIKEKRETATLKCYPIPRHDTVYWYQQGPGQDPQFLISFYEKMQSDKGSIPDRFSAQQFSDYHSELNMSSLELGDSALYFCASSLRGGTDTQYFGPGTRLTVL.